This T cell receptor (beta chain) appears in the sequencing data of a study of blood T cell repertoires in COVID-19. Turning to the study itself: COVID-19 samples from acute and convalescent phases originated in the United States, Italy and Spain. From T cells, B-cell-depleted T cells, or PBMCs came the material, which was cDNA or gDNA.

Trimming pared 3 bases from V and 5 bases from J, leaving 17 bases between. CDR1 is MDHEN and CDR2 is SYDVKM in the germline V gene. The CDR3 totals 15 residues. Source study methods: Estimation of nucleated cell counts was performed using reference gene primer amplification. The table came from immunoSEQ multiplex PCR; TCRdb's copy has only in-frame clones and leaves some out. The V and J calls and clone size are taken from that table; D and trimming were inferred from the DNA. The sample includes 140,000 or so clones, around 84% of them seen just once. This receptor was taken from a human donor in a cohort sampled during active COVID-19. The chain employs TRBV28 and TRBJ2-7; tentative D call: TRBD2 (8 bases). Source material: peripheral blood. In DNA form, the CDR3 reads TGTGCCAGCAGTTTTTGGGGACTAGGGGGCCACGAGCAGTACTTC. Amino acid sequence: CASSFWGLGGHEQYF.